This passage covers 7 T cell receptor beta chains from one sample sequenced in a study of cytomegalovirus exposure and HLA in healthy donors. This PCR relied on a set of 60 Vbeta primers and 13 Jbeta primers. Only in-frame clones appear in the TCRdb table, and some are missing; sequencing was by immunoSEQ multiplex PCR. The table for this sample gives 55,000 to 85,000 clones. What was sequenced was PBMCs. These receptors came from a female donor in good health and CMV-seropositive.

The chain carries TRBV5-4 and TRBJ1-2; 7 positions match TRBD1. Germline values: CDR1 SGHNT, CDR2 YYREEE (reference sequence). The CDR3 consists of 16 residues. J lost 3 bases, V lost 0 bases, and 8 bases had no gene match. For the CDR3, the DNA is TGTGCCAGCAGCTTGGGGGGGACAGAGCAGTACTATGGCTACACCTTC. This sequence encodes CASSLGGTEQYYGYTF.

This sequence joins TRBV7-6 and TRBJ2-7, with 11 bases matching TRBD2. Trimming at V came to 4 bases and at J to 12 bases, leaving 11 bases not matched to a gene. Per the germline V gene, CDR1 is SGHVS and CDR2 is FNYEAQ. CDR3 length equals 14 residues. Here the CDR3 reads CASSSGGTSGETYF. DNA for the CDR3: TGTGCCAGCAGCTCAGGCGGGACTAGCGGCGAGACGTACTTC.

V and J are TRBV9 and TRBJ1-1; D is unresolved. Germline lookup yields CDR1 SGDLS and CDR2 YYNGEE. V lost 3 bases to trimming and J lost 3 bases, with 18 bases between them. The CDR3 has 16 residues. The CDR3 protein is CASSAIIEAGDTEAFF. CDR3 coding DNA: TGTGCCAGCAGCGCCATAATTGAGGCTGGAGACACTGAAGCTTTCTTT.

The chain carries TRBV7-2 and TRBJ2-1; no clear D. V lost 1 base, J lost 0 bases, and 4 bases lay in between. The CDR3 consists of 14 residues. Germline values: CDR1 SGHTA, CDR2 FQGNSA. Written as DNA, the CDR3 is TGTGCCAGCAGCTTAGGGAGCTCCTACAATGAGCAGTTCTTC. Translated, it gives CASSLGSSYNEQFF.

J is TRBJ2-2 and V is TRBV4-2, with unresolved D. The V end lost 0 bases, the J end lost 3 bases, and 14 bases lay between the germline ends. Per germline, CDR1 LGHNA and CDR2 YNFKEQ. CDR3 length equals 17 residues. CDR3 residues: CASSQDMARKDTGELFF. In DNA, the CDR3 is TGTGCCAGCAGCCAAGATATGGCGAGGAAAGACACCGGGGAGCTGTTTTTT.

The gene calls are TRBV4-2 and TRBJ2-7, with D possibly being TRBD2 (6 bases). The CDR3 runs 15 residues. The germline V gene encodes CDR1 LGHNA and CDR2 YNFKEQ. Trimming left V 0 bases short and J 0 bases short, with 9 bases between. For the CDR3, the DNA is TGTGCCAGCAGCCAAGAGGGCGGGGACTCCTACGAGCAGTACTTC. Its translation: CASSQEGGDSYEQYF.

The chain carries TRBV5-1 and TRBJ2-2, with D possibly TRBD2 on 5 matching bases. Trimming shortened V by 4 bases and J by 1 base, and 8 bases separated the two germline ends. Germline V gene lookup returns CDR1 SGHRS and CDR2 YFSETQ. There are 14 residues in the CDR3. The CDR3 bases are TGCGCCAGCAGCCTTGCGGGGAACACCGGGGAGCTGTTTTTT. It encodes CASSLAGNTGELFF.